Listed below are T cell receptor beta chains from one sample, sequenced in a study of shared clonotypes between healthy human individuals. Sequencing was performed with immunoSEQ multiplex PCR; in TCRdb, only in-frame clones are kept and a portion is missing. The repertoire includes around 1,900,000 clones, 80% to 95% of them detected once, and roughly 1.7% sits in the top ten. The sample taken for sequencing was naive CD8+ T cells from PBMCs. The source of these receptors is a man younger than 35 in good health. Some clones in this sample may be carry-over from other donors' samples. The CDR3 runs from the conserved cysteine through the conserved F or W. A D gene is named only where the DNA matches it firmly. Clone size appears in some rows only: once, few, many, or a class for an expanded clone.

>TRBJ2-5|.|TRBV15|.
CATSREEIFVVGETQYF
TGTGCCACCAGCAGAGAAGAGATATTTGTAGTAGGAGAGACCCAGTACTTC
>TRBJ1-1|TRBD1|TRBV19|.
CASRINRGSLLEAFF
TGTGCCAGTAGGATAAACAGGGGCAGCCTCCTTGAAGCTTTCTTT
>TRBJ2-7|TRBD1|TRBV30|.
CAWSLKGATEQYF
TGTGCCTGGAGTTTAAAGGGGGCCACCGAGCAGTACTTC
>TRBJ2-6|.|TRBV5-1|.
CATQEGSGANVLTF
TGCGCCACGCAGGAGGGAAGTGGGGCCAACGTCCTGACTTTC
>TRBJ2-3|.|TRBV7-6|.
CASSNELGRTDTQYF
TGTGCCAGCAGCAACGAGCTTGGTAGGACAGATACGCAGTATTTT
>TRBJ1-1|.|TRBV30|few
CAWRYIGEAFF
TGTGCCTGGCGTTACATCGGCGAAGCTTTCTTT
>TRBJ2-7|.|TRBV28|.
CASSLRGSGHEQYF
TGTGCCAGCAGTTTGCGGGGATCAGGCCACGAGCAGTACTTC
>TRBJ1-2|.|TRBV27|.
CASSPSRPWRGYTF
TGTGCCAGCAGCCCTAGCCGGCCCTGGAGGGGCTACACCTTC
>TRBJ2-2|.|TRBV7-3|.
CASSVLLGGELFF
TGTGCCAGCAGCGTCTTGCTGGGCGGGGAGCTGTTTTTT
>TRBJ2-7|.|TRBV18|.
CATMADKTYEQYF
TGTGCCACTATGGCGGACAAGACCTACGAGCAGTACTTC
>TRBJ2-2|.|TRBV27|.
CASSLVYGIAGELFF
TGTGCCAGCAGTTTAGTTTACGGGATCGCCGGGGAGCTGTTTTTT
>TRBJ2-7|.|TRBV30|.
CAWSRPLDKGSYF
TGTGCCTGGAGTCGCCCCCTGGACAAGGGCAGTTACTTC
>TRBJ2-7|.|TRBV5-6|.
CASSIGPEQYF
TGTGCCAGCAGCATAGGGCCCGAGCAGTACTTC
>TRBJ2-3|.|TRBV9|.
CASSVTTGTGTDTQYF
TGTGCCAGCAGCGTGACGACGGGAACTGGCACAGATACGCAGTATTTT
>TRBJ2-7|.|TRBV7-9|.
CASSQGGSGYEQYF
TGTGCCAGCTCCCAAGGGGGATCGGGGTACGAGCAGTACTTC
>TRBJ2-1|.|TRBV28|.
CASSLYQSVSEQFF
TGTGCCAGCAGTTTATACCAATCCGTATCGGAGCAGTTCTTC
>TRBJ2-1|TRBD2|TRBV28|.
CASSLRAGEVFYNEQFF
TGTGCCAGCAGTCTCAGAGCGGGAGAGGTTTTCTACAATGAGCAGTTCTTC
>TRBJ2-7|TRBD1|TRBV7-9|.
CASSSGTAHTYEQYF
TGTGCCAGCAGCTCCGGGACAGCCCATACCTACGAGCAGTACTTC
>TRBJ1-1|TRBD1|TRBV7-9|.
CASTNIRTGVQTEAFF
TGTGCCAGCACCAATATCAGGACAGGGGTGCAAACTGAAGCTTTCTTT
>TRBJ2-7|.|TRBV4-3|.
CASSQAIRYEQYF
TGCGCCAGCAGCCAAGCCATCAGGTACGAGCAGTACTTC
>TRBJ2-1|.|TRBV29-1|.
CSVEVTGSSYNEQFF
TGCAGCGTTGAGGTTACGGGCAGCTCCTACAATGAGCAGTTCTTC